The 18 T cell receptor beta chains given below trace back to one sample, sequenced in a study of T cell repertoires in cytomegalovirus infection. Antigens of these TCRs are unknown. MiXCR, run by TCRdb on the reads, gives a single entry per CDR3 protein. The sample holds hundreds of thousands of distinct CDR3 sequences, 25% to 30% seen once. Source: cultured PBMCs, taken from culture after CMV antigen stimulation. The receptors come from a human donor in good health (CMV status not recorded). Some clones in this sample may be carry-over from other donors' samples.

The genes are TRBV6-5 and TRBJ1-2; no clear D. Per germline, CDR1 MNHEY and CDR2 SVGAGI. The V end lost 2 bases, the J end lost 1 base, and 8 bases lay between the germline ends. The CDR3 consists of 14 residues. The CDR3 nucleotides are TGTGCCAGCAGTTACGACTTCCGTAACTATGGCTACACCTTC. This translates into CASSYDFRNYGYTF.

This clonotype was seen a handful of times. The rearrangement links TRBV27 to TRBJ1-4; D is unclear. Germline-derived CDR1 and CDR2 are MNHEY and SMNVEV (reference sequence). Trimming took 11 bases from V and 4 from J, leaving 14 bases between them. The CDR3 extends over 13 amino acids. The CDR3 DNA sequence: TGTGCCTCCTCGAGAGGTAGTAATGAAAAACTGTTTTTT. Protein: CASSRGSNEKLFF.

The rearrangement uses TRBV12-3 or TRBV12-4 and TRBJ2-7, with 7 bases matching TRBD1. This CDR3 is built from 13 residues. V lost 7 bases and J lost 6; bases outside the gene matches: 9. The CDR3 loop is CASTRQGVSEQYF. CDR3 coding DNA: TGTGCCAGCACCAGACAGGGCGTAAGCGAGCAGTACTTC.

The rearrangement uses TRBV11-1 and TRBJ2-5, with TRBD2 identical over 8 bases. V was clipped by 4 bases and J by 2 bases; unmatched bases: 12. The CDR3 covers 17 residues. Germline V gene lookup returns CDR1 SGHAT and CDR2 FQDESV (reference sequence). CDR3 nucleotides: TGTGCCAGCAGCTCGGACGGACTAGCTCTCATACAAGAGACCCAGTACTTC. Protein product: CASSSDGLALIQETQYF.

The rearrangement links TRBV24-1 to TRBJ1-3; D perhaps matches TRBD1 (5 bases). The CDR3 totals 12 residues. The germline gives CDR1 KGHDR, CDR2 SFDVKD. Trimming pared 9 bases from V and 7 bases from J, leaving 12 bases between. CDR3 coding DNA: TGTGCCACCGAGGGGATGAGTAACACCATATATTTT. Translating gives CATEGMSNTIYF.

This clonotype was recorded at least ten times. This chain joins TRBV7-6 and TRBJ2-1, with a weak D call TRBD1 (6 bases). The CDR3 is 14 residues long. Trimming took 7 bases from V and 5 from J, leaving 15 bases between them. Germline lookup yields CDR1 SGHVS and CDR2 FNYEAQ. The CDR3 reads CASTSGHQNNEQFF. The CDR3 nucleotides read TGTGCCAGCACCTCGGGACACCAAAACAATGAGCAGTTCTTC.

This clonotype was detected ten times or more. The chain couples TRBV9 to TRBJ1-3, with D perhaps TRBD1 (6 bases). Germline V gene data show CDR1 as SGDLS and CDR2 as YYNGEE. The CDR3 is 15 residues long. Deletions cut 4 bases from V and 0 bases from J, with 11 bases between. As DNA, the CDR3 is TGTGCCAGCAGCAACCAGGGGAGCTCTGGAAACACCATATATTTT. This codes for CASSNQGSSGNTIYF.

Here the CDR3 reads CASSPDMYSEAFF. As DNA, the CDR3 is TGTGCCAGCTCACCAGATATGTACTCTGAAGCTTTCTTT. This chain uses TRBV18 with TRBJ1-1; D is unresolved. The germline V gene has CDR1 KGHSH and CDR2 LQKENI. This CDR3 has 13 amino acids. The ends were cut back, 2 bases at V and 6 bases at J, with 10 bases in the middle.

V is TRBV20-1 and J is TRBJ1-5; D not certain. The V and J ends lost 0 bases and 4 bases respectively, with 7 bases between them. The CDR3 contains 13 residues. CDR1 DFQATT and CDR2 SNEGSKA come from the germline V gene (reference sequence). The CDR3 nucleotides read TGCAGTGCTAGAGATCTGTCTAATCAGCCCCAGCATTTT. This codes for CSARDLSNQPQHF.

The V call is TRBV24-1, the J call TRBJ2-2; D is perhaps TRBD2 (6 bases). The CDR3 consists of 14 residues. Trimming pared 8 bases from V and 2 bases from J, leaving 11 bases between. Germline CDR1 KGHDR, CDR2 SFDVKD. CDR3 nucleotides: TGTGCCACCACCCCGGGACTTAACACCGGGGAGCTGTTTTTT. Protein: CATTPGLNTGELFF.

The rearrangement links TRBV9 to TRBJ2-3; TRBD2 aligns across 12 bases. The germline CDR1 and CDR2 sequences are SGDLS and YYNGEE. The ends lost 2 bases at V and 3 bases at J; junction bases unmatched: 4. CDR3 length: 16 residues. CDR3 protein: CASSVSSGRVTDTQYF. DNA for the CDR3: TGTGCCAGCAGCGTCTCTAGCGGGAGGGTTACAGATACGCAGTATTTT.

The sample holds a few counts of this clonotype. The chain recombines TRBV12-3 or TRBV12-4 with TRBJ2-2; D remains unclear. V was cut by 6 bases and J by 2 bases, with 7 bases left in between. The CDR3 has 13 amino acids. The CDR3 spells CASSRTNTGELFF. CDR3 coding DNA: TGTGCCAGCAGCCGGACCAACACCGGGGAGCTGTTTTTT.

This clonotype was found a few times. V and J are TRBV9 and TRBJ2-7; 12 positions agree with TRBD2. The CDR3 loop spans 15 amino acids. Germline CDR1 SGDLS, CDR2 YYNGEE. Trimming at V came to 3 bases and at J to 7 bases, leaving 8 bases not matched to a gene. DNA of the CDR3: TGTGCCAGCAGCGCTACTAGCGGGAGGTCGAGGGAGCAGTACTTC. It encodes CASSATSGRSREQYF. Supplemented by reference TRBV9 and TRBJ2-7, the full variable domain reads DSGVTQTPKHLITATGQRVTLRCSPRSGDLSVYWYQQSLDQGLQFLIQYYNGEERAKGNILERFSAQQFPDLHSELNLSSLELGDSALYFCASSATSGRSREQYFGPGTRLTVT.

This clonotype has only a few counts. This chain links TRBV7-6 with TRBJ1-4; D unclear. Per germline, CDR1 SGHVS and CDR2 FNYEAQ. V lost 4 bases and J 2 bases, leaving 11 bases between the germline ends. The CDR3 runs to 15 residues. CDR3 coding DNA: TGTGCCAGCAGCTCCCCCCCGGAGACTAATGAAAAACTGTTTTTT. Translating it yields CASSSPPETNEKLFF.

This clonotype occurred many times. The V and J genes are TRBV7-6 and TRBJ1-2; D may be TRBD1 (5 bases). V lost 5 bases, J lost 1 base, and 11 bases lay in between. Germline V lookup: CDR1 SGHVS, CDR2 FNYEAQ. The CDR3 has 14 amino acids. The CDR3 coding sequence is TGTGCCAGCAGCCCGAGGGACCGTAACTATGGCTACACCTTC. Translated: CASSPRDRNYGYTF.

This chain joins TRBV6-5 and TRBJ2-7; D is possibly TRBD2 (5 bases). CDR1 MNHEY and CDR2 SVGAGI come from the germline V gene. The CDR3 sequence is 13 residues long. Trimming left V 7 bases short and J 0 bases short, with 10 bases between. In DNA, the CDR3 is TGTGCCAGCACCCCGGACTCCTCCTACGAGCAGTACTTC. This sequence encodes CASTPDSSYEQYF.

This clonotype has a handful of counts. The chain joins TRBV19 to TRBJ1-6, with 9 nucleotides matching TRBD1. Germline loops: CDR1 LNHDA, CDR2 SQIVND (reference sequence). The CDR3 contains 14 residues. V was clipped by 9 bases and J by 7 bases; unmatched bases: 7. DNA for the CDR3: TGTGCCAGCTCGGAGGACAGGGGAAATTCACCCCTCCACTTT. Its translation is CASSEDRGNSPLHF.

This rearrangement joins TRBV5-5 to TRBJ1-5; D might be TRBD1 (6 bases). CDR1 SGHKS and CDR2 YYEKEE come from the germline V gene (reference sequence). The V and J ends lost 4 bases and 4 bases respectively, with 15 bases between them. The CDR3 covers 15 residues. In nucleotides, the CDR3 is TGTGCCAGCAGCCAGGGGTGGGGTGTGAATCAGCCCCAGCATTTT. Amino acids: CASSQGWGVNQPQHF.